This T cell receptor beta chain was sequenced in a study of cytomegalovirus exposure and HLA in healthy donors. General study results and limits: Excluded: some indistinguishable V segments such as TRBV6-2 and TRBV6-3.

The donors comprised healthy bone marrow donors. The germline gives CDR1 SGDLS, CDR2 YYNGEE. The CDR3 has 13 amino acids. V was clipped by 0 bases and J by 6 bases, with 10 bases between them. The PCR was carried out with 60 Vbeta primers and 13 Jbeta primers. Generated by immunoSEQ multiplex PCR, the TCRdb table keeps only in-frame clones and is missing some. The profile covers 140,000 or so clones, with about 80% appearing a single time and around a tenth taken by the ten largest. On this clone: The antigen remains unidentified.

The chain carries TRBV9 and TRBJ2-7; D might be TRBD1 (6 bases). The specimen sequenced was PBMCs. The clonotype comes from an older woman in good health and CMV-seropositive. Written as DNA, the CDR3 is TGTGCCAGCAGCGTAGCAGGGGCAGGCGAGCAGTACTTC. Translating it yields CASSVAGAGEQYF.